This T cell receptor (beta chain) was identified during a study of tumor-infiltrating lymphocytes in primary liver carcinoma. The CDR3 is made up of 16 amino acids. From around 0.5 ug of total RNA, TCR beta-specific cDNA was reverse-transcribed using a constant-region primer. ARM-PCR, slightly modified, supplied the TCR beta libraries through three nested multiplex PCR rounds. Forward primers for TRBV1-TRBV30 and a C-beta reverse primer served the first two PCR rounds, at around 9 cycles each. TCRdb itself ran the multiplex PCR reads through MiXCR, one entry per CDR3 protein. Among about 330,000 distinct CDR3 sequences listed, less than 70% were seen once. With regard to this clonotype: A junction boundary mismatches the germline segment, possibly from a read error.

Researchers drew blood RNA from unsorted whole blood and extracted germline DNA as well. Sequencing used peripheral blood. The source of this sequence is a man between 40 and 49 years old with primary liver carcinoma and hepatitis B virus infection. The J gene is TRBJ1-5, the V gene TRBV12-3 or TRBV12-4, with 9 bases that match TRBD1. The CDR3 nucleotides read TGTGTCAGCAGGGCCGGGACAGGGAATCATAATCAGCCCCAGCATTTT. Translated: CVSRAGTGNHNQPQHF.